A selection of T cell receptor beta chains follows, all from one sample in a study of spatial heterogeneity in lung cancer. Each CDR3 protein is one row after TCRdb ran MiXCR on the 5' RACE reads. This sample has around 87,000 distinct CDR3 sequences, with about 12% found just once. The material was PBMCs, obtained at surgery. These receptors were collected from a male donor with early-stage non-small cell lung cancer. Each CDR3 is given with its conserved first and last residue. D genes are given only for firm matches. Clone size is stated in some rows and not others, as once, few, many or a class when expanded.

size | J | V | D | CDR3 | DNA
. | TRBJ2-2 | TRBV7-2 | TRBD1 | CASSTGQVNTGELFF | TGTGCCAGCAGCACCGGACAGGTTAACACCGGGGAGCTGTTTTTT
. | TRBJ1-5 | TRBV12-2 | . | CASRSSRGNQPQHF | TGTGCAAGTCGCTCGAGCCGGGGGAATCAGCCCCAGCATTTT
many | TRBJ1-2 | TRBV5-1 | . | CASSLAGEDYGYTF | TGCGCCAGCAGCTTAGCGGGAGAGGACTATGGCTACACCTTC
. | TRBJ2-7 | TRBV12-3/TRBV12-4 | TRBD2 | CASSLGLAWYEQYF | TGTGCCAGCAGTTTGGGACTAGCGTGGTACGAGCAGTACTTC
. | TRBJ2-7 | TRBV20-1 | . | CSLPKGGTYEQYF | TGCAGTCTACCCAAGGGGGGAACCTACGAGCAGTACTTC
many | TRBJ1-5 | TRBV7-9 | . | CASSSGAQGPNQPQHF | TGTGCCAGCAGCTCAGGGGCCCAGGGTCCCAATCAGCCCCAGCATTTT
. | TRBJ1-1 | TRBV18 | . | CASSPAEGTEAFF | TGTGCCAGCTCACCAGCTGAGGGCACTGAAGCTTTCTTT
. | TRBJ2-2 | TRBV11-1 | . | CASSLDPTATGELFF | TGTGCCAGCAGCTTAGACCCGACAGCCACCGGGGAGCTGTTTTTT
. | TRBJ1-5 | TRBV12-3/TRBV12-4 | TRBD1 | CASSFQVLTGEGNQPQHF | TGTGCCAGCAGTTTTCAAGTGCTGACAGGGGAAGGTAATCAGCCCCAGCATTTT
few | TRBJ2-2 | TRBV2 | TRBD2 | CASTKLAGVSTGELFF | TGTGCCAGCACCAAACTAGCGGGAGTGAGCACCGGGGAGCTGTTTTTT
. | TRBJ2-3 | TRBV20-1 | TRBD2 | CSARPGGGHDTQYF | TGCAGTGCTAGACCGGGGGGGGGCCACGATACGCAGTATTTT
. | TRBJ2-2 | TRBV10-3 | TRBD1 | CAIRGQGGTGELFF | TGTGCCATCAGGGGACAGGGCGGGACCGGGGAGCTGTTTTTT
. | TRBJ1-4 | TRBV7-9 | TRBD1 | CASSLEAGGGEKLFF | TGTGCCAGCAGCTTAGAGGCAGGGGGCGGTGAAAAACTGTTTTTT
many | TRBJ2-3 | TRBV20-1 | . | CSARAPVISDTQYF | TGCAGTGCTAGAGCCCCCGTGATTTCAGATACGCAGTATTTT
. | TRBJ1-5 | TRBV20-1 | TRBD1 | CSARDNRGRSQPQHF | TGCAGTGCTAGAGACAACAGGGGCCGCTCTCAGCCCCAGCATTTT
few | TRBJ2-3 | TRBV28 | . | CASSLRGIVGTDTQYF | TGTGCCAGCAGTTTACGGGGGATCGTGGGCACAGATACGCAGTATTTT
few | TRBJ2-3 | TRBV6-5 | TRBD1 | CASSPRGQGGTDTQYF | TGTGCCAGCAGTCCCCGGGGACAGGGAGGGACAGATACGCAGTATTTT
. | TRBJ1-5 | TRBV4-3 | . | CASSLAWGVNQPQHF | TGCGCCAGCAGCCTGGCCTGGGGTGTCAATCAGCCCCAGCATTTT
few | TRBJ1-6 | TRBV20-1 | . | CSADQGEGSPLHF | TGCAGTGCCGATCAGGGAGAGGGGTCACCCCTCCACTTT
. | TRBJ1-5 | TRBV11-2 | TRBD1 | CASSLRDSPNQPQHF | TGTGCCAGCAGCTTGAGGGACAGTCCGAATCAGCCCCAGCATTTT
. | TRBJ2-7 | TRBV2 | TRBD1 | CASTERQGANEQYF | TGTGCCAGCACCGAGCGGCAGGGGGCCAACGAGCAGTACTTC
. | TRBJ1-6 | TRBV5-1 | . | CASSLDKGYNSPLHF | TGCGCCAGCAGCTTGGATAAAGGTTATAATTCACCCCTCCACTTT
. | TRBJ2-7 | TRBV4-3 | TRBD1 | CASSQRQGAYEQYF | TGCGCCAGCAGCCAACGTCAGGGGGCCTACGAGCAGTACTTC
many | TRBJ2-7 | TRBV6-2/TRBV6-3 | . | CASSLRDAGEQYF | TGTGCCAGCAGCCTTCGGGACGCAGGCGAGCAGTACTTC
. | TRBJ2-7 | TRBV7-9 | . | CASSLDVGREAYEQYF | TGTGCCAGCAGCTTAGACGTCGGCAGGGAGGCCTACGAGCAGTACTTC
many | TRBJ2-2 | TRBV28 | . | CASSRGTGELFF | TGTGCCAGCTCGAGAGGCACCGGGGAGCTGTTTTTT
many | TRBJ2-7 | TRBV7-9 | . | CASRRDGRYEQYF | TGTGCCAGCAGAAGGGACGGAAGATACGAGCAGTACTTC
. | TRBJ2-1 | TRBV20-1 | . | CSAVRTLNNEQFF | TGCAGTGCCGTGCGGACACTAAACAATGAGCAGTTCTTC
. | TRBJ2-6 | TRBV5-1 | . | CASSVGGAGANVLTF | TGCGCCAGCAGCGTTGGAGGGGCCGGGGCCAACGTCCTGACTTTC
few | TRBJ1-2 | TRBV3-1 | . | CASSQGPRRGYGYTF | TGTGCCAGCAGCCAAGGACCCAGGAGGGGCTATGGCTACACCTTC
few | TRBJ2-1 | TRBV7-3 | . | CASSLTVDYNEQFF | TGTGCCAGCAGCTTAACAGTAGACTACAATGAGCAGTTCTTC
many | TRBJ2-6 | TRBV5-1 | . | CASSSGSSGANVLTF | TGCGCCAGCAGCTCAGGGAGCTCTGGGGCCAACGTCCTGACTTTC
. | TRBJ1-2 | TRBV7-2 | . | CASSLAGRYGYTF | TGTGCCAGCAGCTTAGCGGGGCGCTATGGCTACACCTTC
few | TRBJ2-6 | TRBV5-4 | TRBD1 | CASSPGTGGSVAGANVLTF | TGTGCCAGCAGCCCGGGGACAGGGGGGAGTGTGGCTGGGGCCAACGTCCTGACTTTC
few | TRBJ1-1 | TRBV6-5 | TRBD1 | CASSYGTGFAEAFF | TGTGCCAGCAGTTACGGGACAGGGTTTGCTGAAGCTTTCTTT
. | TRBJ2-7 | TRBV5-4 | TRBD1 | CASSLPTGGEQYF | TGTGCCAGCAGCTTGCCGACAGGGGGTGAGCAGTACTTC
. | TRBJ2-3 | TRBV10-3 | TRBD2 | CATTLAGDQDTQYF | TGTGCCACCACTCTAGCGGGGGACCAAGATACGCAGTATTTT
. | TRBJ2-1 | TRBV29-1 | . | CSVEDLYNEQFF | TGCAGCGTTGAAGATCTCTACAATGAGCAGTTCTTC